The rows below give T cell receptor beta chains drawn from one sample of a study of human T cells and chemical hapten exposure. TCRdb reprocessed the RACE reads via MiXCR and lists one record per CDR3 protein. The repertoire has approximately 370,000 distinct CDR3 sequences, roughly 6% of them found once; the top ten carry about 8.2%. The sample consisted of whole blood, taken in connection with sensitization to the hapten diphenylcyclopropenone (DPC). The receptors originated from a woman under 30 with alopecia areata. Some clones in this sample may be carry-over from other donors' samples. CDR3s include the opening cysteine and the closing phenylalanine or tryptophan. Fields, in order: clone size, D gene, CDR3 length, V gene, J gene, CDR3 DNA, CDR3 protein. D genes are given only for firm matches. A clone size is listed for some rows: how often the clone was seen (once, few, many), or a class if it is expanded.

>few|-|14|TRBV6-5|TRBJ1-3
TGTGCCAGCAGTTTAGGGATGGAAGGAAACACCATATATTTT
CASSLGMEGNTIYF
>many|TRBD1|13|TRBV12-3/TRBV12-4|TRBJ1-2
TGTGCCAGCAGTTCGACAGGGCCCTATGGCTACACCTTC
CASSSTGPYGYTF
>-|TRBD2|17|TRBV2|TRBJ2-3
TGTGCCAGCAGAAACCAGGCTAGCGGGGGACCCCAAGATACGCAGTATTTT
CASRNQASGGPQDTQYF
>many|-|14|TRBV4-1|TRBJ1-2
TGCGCCAGCAGCCAGGGGGCACCGGACTATGGCTACACCTTC
CASSQGAPDYGYTF
>few|-|15|TRBV24-1|TRBJ1-2
TGTGCCACCAGTGATCACGGGGATGCTAACTATGGCTACACCTTC
CATSDHGDANYGYTF
>few|TRBD1|16|TRBV7-9|TRBJ1-2
TGTGCCAGCAGCATAGCTGACAGGGAGAAGAGCTATGGCTACACCTTC
CASSIADREKSYGYTF
>many|-|12|TRBV6-6|TRBJ2-7
TGTGCCAGCAGTCCTGACCAGTACGAGCAGTACTTC
CASSPDQYEQYF
>-|TRBD2|16|TRBV9|TRBJ2-1
TGTGCCAGCAGCGTAGGCGGGGGAATACAGGACAATGAGCAGTTCTTC
CASSVGGGIQDNEQFF
>many|TRBD1|14|TRBV5-1|TRBJ1-1
TGCGCCAGCAGCGGGGGACAGGGAGCGACTGAAGCTTTCTTT
CASSGGQGATEAFF
>-|-|13|TRBV20-1|TRBJ2-3
TGCAGTGCTAGTAGCCGGAATGGAGATACGCAGTATTTT
CSASSRNGDTQYF
>few|TRBD1|15|TRBV7-2|TRBJ2-2
TGTGCCAGCAGTAGACAGGGTTCTCACACCGGGGAGCTGTTTTTT
CASSRQGSHTGELFF
>many|-|13|TRBV7-2|TRBJ2-5
TGCGCCAGCAGCTTGGGACACCAAGAGACCCAGTACTTC
CASSLGHQETQYF
>-|TRBD1|15|TRBV2|TRBJ1-1
TGTGCCAGCAGACCCAGGGGGGTGAGAACGGCTGAAGCTTTCTTT
CASRPRGVRTAEAFF
>many|TRBD1|14|TRBV29-1|TRBJ2-1
TGCAGCGTAAAGGGGTCAGGGGGATACAATGAGCAGTTCTTC
CSVKGSGGYNEQFF
>-|TRBD1|12|TRBV29-1|TRBJ2-5
TGCAGCGCCGACAGGGGATGGGAGACCCAGTACTTC
CSADRGWETQYF
>few|TRBD2|15|TRBV18|TRBJ2-3
TGTGCCAGCTCACCAAGGGAGGGCACAGGAGATACGCAGTATTTT
CASSPREGTGDTQYF
>few|TRBD1|13|TRBV7-2|TRBJ2-6
TGTGCCAGCAGCTCCAGGGGGCAACAGGTCCTGACTTTC
CASSSRGQQVLTF
>-|TRBD1|15|TRBV5-1|TRBJ1-2
TGCGCCAGCAGCTTACAAGGACAGGGGAACTATGGCTACACCTTC
CASSLQGQGNYGYTF
>few|-|14|TRBV14|TRBJ1-1
TGTGCCAGCAGCCCACTCAGTGGAAACCCTGAAGCTTTCTTT
CASSPLSGNPEAFF
>few|TRBD2|14|TRBV20-1|TRBJ2-7
TGCAGTGCCCCGCTAGCGGGGGCATCCTACGAGCAGTACTTC
CSAPLAGASYEQYF
>-|-|11|TRBV10-3|TRBJ2-7
TGTGCCATCAGGGGCCTCTACGAGCAGTACTTC
CAIRGLYEQYF
>many|-|13|TRBV5-1|TRBJ2-2
TGCGCCAGCAGCTTGGGAGTCACCGGGGAGCTGTTTTTT
CASSLGVTGELFF
>-|-|13|TRBV3-1|TRBJ1-4
TGTGCCAGCAGCCCCGCAGGGGTTGAAAAACTGTTTTTT
CASSPAGVEKLFF
>many|-|14|TRBV29-1|TRBJ1-1
TGCAGCGTAGACAAATCAGGGGTGAACACTGAAGCTTTCTTT
CSVDKSGVNTEAFF
>-|-|15|TRBV7-2|TRBJ2-3
TGTGCCAGCAGCTTAGAGGTGGGGGTCACAGATACGCAGTATTTT
CASSLEVGVTDTQYF
>-|-|16|TRBV6-5|TRBJ1-2
TGTGCCAGCAGTTACTCGAGCTCCTTACCTAACTATGGCTACACCTTC
CASSYSSSLPNYGYTF
>few|TRBD2|16|TRBV7-3|TRBJ2-2
TGTGCCAGCAGCTCATTAGCGGGGGGGCCCACCGGGGAGCTGTTTTTT
CASSSLAGGPTGELFF
>few|-|13|TRBV12-3/TRBV12-4|TRBJ1-6
TGTGCCAGCAGTTTCGATCAAGATTCACCCCTCCACTTT
CASSFDQDSPLHF
>few|-|15|TRBV10-3|TRBJ1-4
TGTGCCATCAGTGAATCAAGGGACATGGGAGAAAAACTGTTTTTT
CAISESRDMGEKLFF
>many|-|15|TRBV5-6|TRBJ1-4
TGTGCCAGCAGCCTCAGAGTTACAACTAATGAAAAACTGTTTTTT
CASSLRVTTNEKLFF
>few|TRBD1|15|TRBV6-5|TRBJ1-5
TGTGCCAGCCACAAGGGACAGGGTAGCAATCAGCCCCAGCATTTT
CASHKGQGSNQPQHF
>-|TRBD1|15|TRBV25-1|TRBJ1-6
TGTGCCAGCAGTGAACCAGGGGGGGGTAATTCACCCCTCCACTTT
CASSEPGGGNSPLHF
>many|TRBD1|13|TRBV6-6|TRBJ1-1
TGTGCCAGCAGTTACGAACAGGGGTCTGAAGCTTTCTTT
CASSYEQGSEAFF
>many|-|14|TRBV7-2|TRBJ1-2
TGTGCCAGCAGCTCGAGACAACAGGGCTATGGCTACACCTTC
CASSSRQQGYGYTF
>many|-|17|TRBV3-1|TRBJ2-1
TGTGCCAGCAGCCAAGAGGAACTAGCCCTTGGGATATTTGAGCAGTTCTTC
CASSQEELALGIFEQFF
>few|-|14|TRBV11-2|TRBJ2-3
TGTGCCAGCACCAACTTCCACAGGGATAGCACGCAGTATTTT
CASTNFHRDSTQYF
>-|TRBD1|16|TRBV5-1|TRBJ1-5
TGCGCCAGCAGCTTAGAGACAGGGGCGAGCAATCAGCCCCAGCATTTT
CASSLETGASNQPQHF
>-|-|14|TRBV12-3/TRBV12-4|TRBJ1-1
TGTGCCAGCAGTTTATCGCACGTGAACACTGAAGCTTTCTTT
CASSLSHVNTEAFF
>-|TRBD1|19|TRBV9|TRBJ1-2
TGTGCCAGCAGCCTGGGTGGCAGGGGGCCTACCGACTTGGACTATGGCTACACCTTC
CASSLGGRGPTDLDYGYTF
>many|-|14|TRBV5-1|TRBJ1-1
TGCGCCAGCAGCTTAAAGTCGGATCGCACTGAAGCTTTCTTT
CASSLKSDRTEAFF
>few|TRBD1|15|TRBV6-5|TRBJ1-1
TGTGCCAGCAGTTCAACCGGGACAGGGGAAACTGAAGCTTTCTTT
CASSSTGTGETEAFF
>few|-|14|TRBV25-1|TRBJ2-3
TGTGCCAGCATCTCTGGGGGGCCGGCAGATACGCAGTATTTT
CASISGGPADTQYF
>few|-|12|TRBV7-2|TRBJ1-1
TGTGCCAGCAGCTTTAAAGGCGCTGAAGCTTTCTTT
CASSFKGAEAFF
>many|-|16|TRBV28|TRBJ1-5
TGTGCCAGCAGATCAGTCACGACAGTTTATAATCAGCCCCAGCATTTT
CASRSVTTVYNQPQHF
>few|-|13|TRBV12-3/TRBV12-4|TRBJ1-4
TGTGCCAGCAACCTGAACGGGGACGAGGAACTGTTTTTT
CASNLNGDEELFF
>few|-|15|TRBV4-3|TRBJ2-7
TGCGCCAGCAGCCAAGGAGCTGACCCTACCTACGAGCAGTACTTC
CASSQGADPTYEQYF